This T cell receptor beta chain was retrieved from a study of cytomegalovirus exposure and HLA in healthy donors. The CDR3 contains 14 residues. From germline, CDR1 is SGHDT and CDR2 YYEEEE. Trimming removed 1 base at V and 8 bases at J, with 13 bases between. In the PCR, 60 Vbeta and 13 Jbeta primers were used. The data were produced by immunoSEQ multiplex PCR, yet TCRdb's version contains in-frame clones alone and is incomplete. The top ten hold over 1% of the sample, which has 130,000 to 150,000 clones, 73% seen once. The rearrangement links TRBV5-6 to TRBJ2-1; D is perhaps TRBD2 (6 bases). The sequence was collected from a woman in her 40s in good health and CMV-seronegative. Sequenced input: PBMCs. CDR3 sequence: CASSLRRVSYEQFF. CDR3 sequence (DNA): TGTGCCAGCAGCTTGAGGAGGGTTTCGTATGAGCAGTTCTTC.